The 21 T cell receptor beta chains listed next were all sequenced from one sample in a study of tumor and adjacent non-tumor tissue in lung cancer. TCRbeta libraries were built with three rounds of nested PCR, modified from ARM-PCR. One entry per CDR3 protein, called by TCRdb with MiXCR from the multiplex PCR reads. The repertoire has approximately 71,000 distinct CDR3 sequences, roughly 60% of them found once; the top ten carry just over 20%. This sample's RNA came from whole unsorted tissue. The source material was lung tumor tissue. These receptors were taken from a man over 45 with non-small cell lung cancer.

As for this clonotype: One end of the junction is discordant with germline, which a read error may explain. V gene TRBV29-1 combines with J gene TRBJ2-5, with a tentative D call TRBD2 (5 bases). This CDR3 contains 15 residues. The germline CDR1 and CDR2 sequences are SQVTM and ANQGSEA. Written as DNA, the CDR3 is TGCAGCGCTCCCACGGTGGTAGAGGGTGGAGAGACCCAGTATTTC. It yields the protein CSAPTVVEGGETQYF.

This clonotype was found many times. The chain joins TRBV29-1 to TRBJ1-2, with 11 positions matching TRBD1. CDR3 size: 12 residues. Trimming at V came to 5 bases and at J to 6 bases, leaving 2 bases not matched to a gene. Per the germline V gene, CDR1 is SQVTM and CDR2 is ANQGSEA. CDR3 residues: CSVRTGGNGYTF. DNA of the CDR3: TGCAGCGTTAGGACAGGGGGCAATGGCTACACCTTC.

About this clonotype: A read error may explain this, as a much larger clone is one base away. The chain carries TRBV6-6 and TRBJ1-2, with D maybe TRBD1 (6 bases). Germline assignment: CDR1 MNHNY and CDR2 SVGAGI (reference sequence). The CDR3 covers 17 residues. CDR3 sequence: CASSYPPGLQGNYDYTF. In DNA, the CDR3 is TGTGCCAGCAGTTACCCCCCGGGCCTACAGGGTAACTATGACTACACCTTC.

About this clonotype itself: A much bigger clone sits one base away, suggesting this may be a read error. The V call is TRBV28, the J call TRBJ2-7, with 12 bases fitting TRBD1. The CDR3 has 12 amino acids. Germline V gene sequence: CDR1 MDHEN, CDR2 SYDVKM. Written as DNA, the CDR3 is TGTGCCAGTGGGACAGGGGGCAGCGAGCATTACTTC. Translated, it gives CASGTGGSEHYF. Drawing the rest from reference TRBV28 and TRBJ2-7, the complete variable domain is DVKVTQSSRYLVKRTGEKVFLECVQDMDHENMFWYRQDPGLGLRLIYFSYDVKMKEKGDIPEGYSVSREKKERFSLILESASTNQTSMYLCASGTGGSEHYFGPGTRLTVT.

With regard to this clonotype: A read error may explain this, as a much larger clone is one base away. This sequence joins TRBV6-1 and TRBJ1-1; TRBD1 might be the D (6 bases). The germline CDR1 and CDR2 sequences are MNHNS and SASEGT. The V end lost 5 bases, the J end lost 0 bases, and 13 bases lay between the germline ends. This CDR3 is 15 amino acids long. CDR3 sequence reads: CASSRTVYMNTEAFF. The CDR3 DNA follows: TGTGCCAGCAGTAGGACAGTGTATATGAACACTGAAGCTTTCTTT.

This chain joins TRBV10-2 and TRBJ2-3; 8 bases align to TRBD1. CDR1 is WSHSY, CDR2 SAAADI, per germline. With 6 bases clipped from V and 14 bases from J, the junction kept 10 bases outside the gene matches. The CDR3 spans 12 residues. The CDR3 DNA reads TGCGCCAGCAGGGACAGGGCAGATACACTGTATTTT. Protein: CASRDRADTLYF.

Regarding this clonotype: This may come from a read error, since a much larger clone is one base off. This rearrangement joins TRBV5-6 to TRBJ2-2; D possibly matches TRBD1 or TRBD2 (5 bases each). Looked up from germline, CDR1 is SGHDT and CDR2 is YYEEEE. The CDR3 is 14 residues long. In DNA, the CDR3 is TGTGCCAGCCGTCGAAGGGGAGTCACCGGGGTGCTGTTTTTT. It codes for CASRRRGVTGVLFF. Supplemented by reference TRBV5-6 and TRBJ2-2, the full variable domain reads DAGVTQSPTHLIKTRGQQVTLRCSPKSGHDTVSWYQQALGQGPQFIFQYYEEEERQRGNFPDRFSGHQFPNYSSELNVNALLLGDSALYLCASRRRGVTGVLFFGEGSRLTVL.

Remarks on this clonotype: The junction and the germline gene differ at one end; a read error may be behind it. This chain uses TRBV12-5 with TRBJ2-5; D is unclear. CDR1 LGHNT and CDR2 FRNRAP come from the germline V gene. CDR3 length: 12 amino acids. For the CDR3, the DNA is TGTGCTACTGGTCGTCGTGGGGAGACCCAGTACTTC. It specifies CATGRRGETQYF.

This clonotype appeared a few times. The CDR3 region has the DNA TGCGCCAGCAGCATGGGACAGGGGGCCAGGAATGAGCAGTTCTTC. This gives the protein CASSMGQGARNEQFF. The rearrangement uses TRBV5-1 and TRBJ2-1, with 12 bases that match TRBD1. CDR1 and CDR2 (germline): SGHRS, YFSETQ. V was clipped by 4 bases and J by 7 bases; unmatched bases: 6. The CDR3 has 15 residues. The full variable domain, its missing parts supplied by reference TRBV5-1 and TRBJ2-1, is KAGVTQTPRYLIKTRGQQVTLSCSPISGHRSVSWYQQTPGQGLQFLFEYFSETQRNKGNFPGRFSGRQFSNSRSEMNVSTLELGDSALYLCASSMGQGARNEQFFGPGTRLTVL.

The chain employs TRBV10-3 and TRBJ2-7, with 10 bases lining up with TRBD1. CDR3 length: 15 residues. The germline V gene has CDR1 ENHRY and CDR2 SYGVKD. The CDR3 reads CDISGGTGASYEQYF. The CDR3 nucleotides are TGTGACATAAGTGGGGGGACAGGGGCCTCCTACGAGCAGTACTTC.

On this clonotype: This may arise from a read error, as a much more abundant clone is one base away. This chain joins TRBV6-1 and TRBJ1-5; a weak D match, TRBD1 (6 bases). The CDR3 runs to 15 residues. The germline V and J ends were trimmed by 7 bases and 9 bases, with 22 bases remaining between them. In germline, CDR1 is MNHNS, CDR2 SASEGT. The CDR3 bases are TGTGCCAGCATTGCCGGTCCGGGGGGCGGATGGCCCCAGCATTTT. Its translation: CASIAGPGGGWPQHF.

Turning to this clonotype: The conserved closing phenylalanine or tryptophan is absent in this CDR3, likely reflecting a read error. This sequence joins TRBV30 and TRBJ2-3; D remains unclear. Germline lookup yields CDR1 GTSNPN and CDR2 SVGIG (reference sequence). The CDR3 runs to 12 residues. The CDR3: CAWSALMDTQYY. The DNA for the CDR3 is TGTGCTTGGAGTGCCCTGATGGATACGCAGTATTAT.

Regarding this clonotype: One end of the junction is discordant with germline, which a read error may explain. The chain recombines TRBV5-4 with TRBJ2-2, with no clear D. Germline lookup yields CDR1 SGHNT and CDR2 YYREEE (reference sequence). The CDR3 contains 14 residues. Written as DNA, the CDR3 is TGTGTCAGCAGCTTGATGAGCCTCACCGGGGAGCTGTTTTTT. This codes for CVSSLMSLTGELFF. Together with reference TRBV5-4 and TRBJ2-2, the CDR3 gives the full variable domain: ETGVTQSPTHLIKTRGQQVTLRCSSQSGHNTVSWYQQALGQGPQFIFQYYREEENGRGNFPPRFSGLQFPNYSSELNVNALELDDSALYLCVSSLMSLTGELFFGEGSRLTVL.

This chain links TRBV24-1 with TRBJ1-5, with 9 positions matching TRBD1. The CDR3 extends over 15 amino acids. Trimming at V came to 9 bases and at J to 3 bases, leaving 8 bases not matched to a gene. Germline V gene lookup returns CDR1 KGHDR and CDR2 SFDVKD. The CDR3 reads CATGGTGGFNQPQHF. The CDR3 DNA reads TGTGCCACCGGAGGAACAGGGGGCTTCAATCAGCCCCAGCATTTT.

Worth noting for this clonotype: Since a much larger clone is just one base distant, this may be a read error. The V gene is TRBV6-6, the J gene TRBJ1-4; no definite D call. The germline V gene encodes CDR1 MNHNY and CDR2 SVGAGI (reference sequence). This CDR3 spans 14 amino acids. The CDR3, as DNA: TGTGCCAGCAGCCCGAGGGCCGCTAATGGAAAACTGTCTTTT. Its translation is CASSPRAANGKLSF.

A remark on this clonotype: A much larger clone is a single base away; this may be a read error. The chain employs TRBV7-9 and TRBJ2-5; 8 nucleotides line up with TRBD1. Germline V gene sequence: CDR1 SEHNR, CDR2 FQNEAQ (reference sequence). The length of the CDR3 is 15 residues. The CDR3 DNA reads TGTGCCAGCAGCCCACCGGACAGGGTCAGGGAGACCCAGTGCTTC. Translating it yields CASSPPDRVRETQCF. Filled out from reference TRBV7-9 and TRBJ2-5, the complete variable domain reads DTGVSQNPRHKITKRGQNVTFRCDPISEHNRLYWYRQTLGQGPEFLTYFQNEAQLEKSRLLSDRFSAERPKGSFSTLEIQRTEQGDSAMYLCASSPPDRVRETQCFGPGTRLLVL.

This clonotype appeared once. The CDR3 does not close with the conserved phenylalanine or tryptophan, likely indicating a read error. Because the CDR3's place on the DNA is in doubt, the DNA is left out and the CDR3 is given as listed by TCRdb. The chain recombines TRBV6-5 with TRBJ2-7. Germline V gene data show CDR1 as MNHEY and CDR2 as SVGAGI. The CDR3 contains 12 residues when both ends are counted. The CDR3: CASSTPPYEHYL.

On this clonotype itself: The junction departs from germline at one end; a sequencing error may be responsible. The chain couples TRBV12-3 or TRBV12-4 to TRBJ1-1; D is possibly TRBD1 (5 bases). The CDR3 contains 14 residues. The CDR3 loop is CANCLGTAGTETFF. For the CDR3, the DNA is TGTGCCAACTGCCTTGGGACGGCAGGGACTGAAACTTTCTTT.

Remarks on this clonotype: At one end, the junction sequence differs from germline, possibly due to a read error. V and J are TRBV11-2 and TRBJ2-3, with a weak D call TRBD2 (6 bases). This CDR3 has 17 amino acids. The germline CDR1 and CDR2 sequences are SGHAT and FQNNGV. CDR3: CASSVGPTAGIRDTQYF. The CDR3 DNA reads as TGTGCCAGCAGCGTTGGCCCGACGGCGGGGATACGCGATACTCAGTATTTT.

This clonotype has ten or more counts. The chain employs TRBV6-1 and TRBJ2-2, with TRBD2 matching over 7 bases. Per germline, CDR1 MNHNS and CDR2 SASEGT. The junction had 3 bases not matched to a gene; V was cut back by 4 bases and J by 1 base. CDR3 length equals 15 residues. The CDR3 is CASSVASGNTGELFF. The CDR3 nucleotides are TGTGCCAGCAGTGTGGCTAGCGGGAACACCGGGGAGCTGTTTTTT.

The chain couples TRBV10-3 to TRBJ1-6; 8 bases line up with TRBD1. The CDR3 consists of 17 residues. Germline V gene lookup returns CDR1 ENHRY and CDR2 SYGVKD. In nucleotides, the CDR3 is TGTGCTAACAGTGAGCAGACAGGGGAAGGAAATAATTCACCCCTCCACTTT. This codes for CANSEQTGEGNNSPLHF.